The 17 T cell receptor beta chains in this list originate from one sample, sequenced in a study of identical twins. TCRdb called the 5' RACE reads again in MiXCR, with one record for every CDR3 protein. The data show hundreds of thousands of distinct CDR3 sequences, roughly 20% seen once. The same data also went into a second study, on T cells expressing NK-cell markers.

Sequences were obtained from PBMCs. The receptors stem from a woman aged 18 to 35 in good health.

V usage is TRBV5-5 and J usage is TRBJ2-2; 9 bases are a match to TRBD1. The CDR3 extends over 13 amino acids. In germline, CDR1 is SGHKS, CDR2 YYEKEE (reference sequence). V gave up 4 bases and J gave up 10 bases; unmatched junction bases: 5. CDR3 loop: CASSRDRGKELFF. CDR3 DNA sequence: TGTGCCAGCAGCCGCGACAGGGGGAAGGAGCTGTTTTTT.

The genes are TRBV12-5 and TRBJ2-2; tentative D call: TRBD1 (6 bases). Germline V gene lookup returns CDR1 LGHNT and CDR2 FRNRAP. Trimming shortened V by 7 bases and J by 2 bases, and 11 bases separated the two germline ends. This CDR3 spans 14 amino acids. DNA for the CDR3: TGTGCTAGTGCCGGACAGATCAACACCGGGGAGCTGTTTTTT. The encoded protein is CASAGQINTGELFF.

The rearrangement links TRBV12-3 or TRBV12-4 to TRBJ2-1, with 7 bases aligning to TRBD2. The V and J ends lost 7 bases and 10 bases, in that order; junction bases with no gene match: 10. The CDR3 is 13 residues long. Here the CDR3 reads CASKMGGREEQFF. Here the CDR3 DNA reads TGTGCCAGCAAGATGGGCGGGAGAGAGGAGCAGTTCTTC.

This clonotype was seen ten or more times. The chain has TRBV15 and TRBJ2-1; 8 nucleotides match TRBD1. The CDR3 extends over 14 amino acids. The J segment lost 4 bases and the V segment lost 5 bases, leaving 4 bases of the junction unmatched. The V gene's germline CDR1 is LNHNV and CDR2 YYDKDF (reference sequence). The CDR3 nucleotides are TGTGCCACCAGCCGGAGGACAGGGTACAATGAGCAGTTCTTC. This codes for CATSRRTGYNEQFF.

This rearrangement joins TRBV7-2 to TRBJ2-1; either TRBD1 or TRBD2 may supply D (5 bases each). CDR3 length: 16 amino acids. Germline assignment: CDR1 SGHTA and CDR2 FQGNSA. V gave up 6 bases and J gave up 4 bases, with 19 bases separating them. The DNA of the CDR3 is TGTGCCAGCAGTTTAATACCGGGACCCCTTTACAATGAGCAGTTCTTC. Protein sequence: CASSLIPGPLYNEQFF.

The genes are TRBV20-1 and TRBJ2-1; maybe TRBD1 (6 bases). This CDR3 spans 14 amino acids. The V and J ends lost 6 bases and 2 bases respectively, with 14 bases between them. Germline loops: CDR1 DFQATT, CDR2 SNEGSKA (reference sequence). The CDR3 nucleotides are TGCAGTGCCAAGAGCTGGGGGCCCTACAATGAGCAGTTCTTC. Translating gives CSAKSWGPYNEQFF.

A few counts support this clonotype. The chain has TRBV29-1 and TRBJ2-5; tentatively, D is TRBD2 (5 bases). Trimming removed 6 bases at V and 4 bases at J, with 18 bases between. The V gene's germline CDR1 is SQVTM and CDR2 ANQGSEA. This CDR3 comprises 14 residues. CDR3 protein: CSVLGTVGGETQYF. The CDR3 coding sequence is TGCAGCGTCCTGGGAACCGTCGGAGGAGAGACCCAGTACTTC. The full variable domain, with the rest looked up from reference TRBV29-1 and TRBJ2-5, is SAVISQKPSRDICQRGTSLTIQCQVDSQVTMMFWYRQQPGQSLTLIATANQGSEATYESGFVIDKFPISRPNLTFSTLTVSNMSPEDSSIYLCSVLGTVGGETQYFGPGTRLLVL.

This clonotype was counted a few times. This rearrangement joins TRBV20-1 to TRBJ1-5; D is perhaps TRBD1 (5 bases). Per the germline V gene, CDR1 is DFQATT and CDR2 is SNEGSKA (reference sequence). V was clipped by 6 bases and J by 3 bases, with 15 bases between them. The CDR3 has 14 residues. CDR3 region: CSACVAGPNQPQHF. Here the CDR3 DNA reads TGCAGTGCCTGCGTGGCGGGGCCCAATCAGCCCCAGCATTTT.

The table lists this clonotype with a few counts. V and J are TRBV5-1 and TRBJ1-2; no clear D gene. This CDR3 comprises 12 residues. Trimming left V 5 bases short and J 4 bases short, with 9 bases between. Germline CDR1 SGHRS, CDR2 YFSETQ. In DNA form, the CDR3 reads TGCGCCAGCAGGGAGGAAGGCTATGGCTACACCTTC. Translating gives CASREEGYGYTF.

This clonotype was detected only a few times. The chain has TRBV7-8 and TRBJ2-1, with 10 bases lining up with TRBD2. This CDR3 spans 16 amino acids. Trimming took 5 bases from V and 1 from J; bases not matched to a gene: 5. In germline, CDR1 is SGHVS, CDR2 FQNEAQ. The CDR3 loop is CASSGLAAKSYNEQFF. In DNA form, the CDR3 reads TGTGCCAGCAGCGGACTAGCGGCCAAGTCCTACAATGAGCAGTTCTTC.

This chain connects TRBV29-1 to TRBJ2-3; TRBD2 matches 8 bases. There are 13 residues in the CDR3. Germline CDR1 is SQVTM and CDR2 is ANQGSEA. V lost 6 bases, J lost 7 bases, and 9 bases stayed unmatched. CDR3 sequence reads: CSVRGGSSNTQYF. The CDR3 nucleotides are TGCAGCGTCCGGGGGGGTTCTTCGAATACGCAGTATTTT.

The V gene is TRBV6-1, the J gene TRBJ2-4; unclear D gene. Germline values: CDR1 MNHNS, CDR2 SASEGT. The CDR3 contains 13 residues. V lost 4 bases to trimming and J lost 8 bases, with 12 bases between them. CDR3 DNA: TGTGCCAGCAGTGTGGAAAACGGGTACATTCAGTACTTC. Translated, it gives CASSVENGYIQYF.

The chain is built from TRBV7-2 and TRBJ1-2; 10 positions match TRBD1. Per the germline V gene, CDR1 is SGHTA and CDR2 is FQGNSA. V lost 5 bases to trimming and J lost 5 bases; unmatched junction nucleotides: 5. CDR3 length: 14 amino acids. The CDR3 nucleotides read TGTGCCAGCAGCCCTGGGGACAGGGGATATGGCTACACCTTC. Translation gives CASSPGDRGYGYTF. Looking up the rest from reference TRBV7-2 and TRBJ1-2 gives the full variable domain: GAGVSQSPSNKVTEKGKDVELRCDPISGHTALYWYRQSLGQGLEFLIYFQGNSAPDKSGLPSDRFSAERTGGSVSTLTIQRTQQEDSAVYLCASSPGDRGYGYTFGSGTRLTVV.

V gene TRBV13 combines with J gene TRBJ2-3, with 11 nucleotides matching TRBD2. V was pared by 5 bases and J by 4 bases, with 8 bases of the junction left unmatched. Germline CDR1 reads PRHDT; CDR2 reads FYEKMQ (reference sequence). The CDR3 extends over 16 amino acids. The CDR3 protein is CASSRPNSGGADTQYF. The CDR3 bases are TGTGCCAGCAGCCGCCCCAATAGCGGGGGGGCAGATACGCAGTATTTT.

This rearrangement joins TRBV10-1 to TRBJ2-7; weak D call: TRBD2 (5 bases). The CDR3 extends over 13 amino acids. Germline values: CDR1 WNHNN, CDR2 SYGVQD (reference sequence). V lost 0 bases and J 5 bases, leaving 8 bases between the germline ends. CDR3 protein: CASSESGIDEQYF. The CDR3 bases are TGCGCCAGCAGTGAGTCCGGGATCGACGAGCAGTACTTC.

Only a few counts were recorded for this clonotype. The J gene is TRBJ2-1, the V gene TRBV20-1; 9 bases are shared with TRBD2. The CDR3 runs 14 residues. Losses at the gene ends were 3 bases for V and 4 bases for J; bases not matched to a gene: 4. The germline V gene has CDR1 DFQATT and CDR2 SNEGSKA (reference sequence). CDR3 sequence reads: CSASFLAGYNEQFF. The CDR3 DNA reads as TGCAGTGCTAGTTTCCTAGCGGGGTACAATGAGCAGTTCTTC.

V usage is TRBV7-9 and J usage is TRBJ1-1, with D unclear. The length of the CDR3 is 13 residues. Per the germline V gene, CDR1 is SEHNR and CDR2 is FQNEAQ (reference sequence). Trimming took 7 bases from V and 4 from J, leaving 13 bases between them. The CDR3 is CASTQIGPTEAFF. CDR3 coding DNA: TGTGCCAGCACGCAGATTGGTCCCACTGAAGCTTTCTTT. Drawing the rest from reference TRBV7-9 and TRBJ1-1, the complete variable domain is DTGVSQNPRHKITKRGQNVTFRCDPISEHNRLYWYRQTLGQGPEFLTYFQNEAQLEKSRLLSDRFSAERPKGSFSTLEIQRTEQGDSAMYLCASTQIGPTEAFFGQGTRLTVV.